These 25 T cell receptor beta chains originate from one sample sequenced in a study of control samples from healthy donors and cancer patients. The data were produced by immunoSEQ multiplex PCR, yet TCRdb's version contains in-frame clones alone and is incomplete. The sample records about 180,000 clones, 85% to 90% being singletons. The sample comprised blood. These receptors were collected from a woman aged 45-59 years in good health.

V gene TRBV5-1 combines with J gene TRBJ2-1; possible D gene TRBD2, 6 bases. This CDR3 contains 15 residues. V was shortened by 5 bases and J by 4 bases, with 16 bases between the two germline ends. CDR1 SGHRS and CDR2 YFSETQ come from the germline V gene. The CDR3, as DNA: TGCGCCAGCAGTCTAGGAGGGCTTGGGTACAATGAGCAGTTCTTC. Translating it yields CASSLGGLGYNEQFF.

The chain uses TRBV18 and TRBJ2-2, with a weak D call TRBD2 (5 bases). Trimming took 3 bases from V and 6 from J, leaving 11 bases between them. CDR1 and CDR2 from the germline V gene are KGHSH and LQKENI. The length of the CDR3 is 14 residues. CDR3 in amino acids: CASSPTSGAGELFF. The DNA of the CDR3 is TGTGCCAGCTCACCGACGAGCGGCGCCGGGGAGCTGTTTTTT.

The chain carries TRBV3-1 (or the pseudogene TRBV3-2) and TRBJ2-5; TRBD2 matches 11 bases. Losses at the gene ends were 5 bases for V and 4 bases for J; bases not matched to a gene: 3. This CDR3 has 14 residues. The germline CDR1 and CDR2 sequences are LGHDT and YNNKEL (reference sequence). The CDR3 loop is CASSGLAGLETQYF. CDR3 nucleotide sequence: TGTGCCAGCAGCGGACTAGCGGGCTTAGAGACCCAGTACTTC.

The rearrangement links TRBV7-2 to TRBJ2-7; the D call may be TRBD1 or TRBD2 (6 bases each). Per the germline V gene, CDR1 is SGHTA and CDR2 is FQGNSA. This CDR3 comprises 17 residues. Trimming took 2 bases from V and 4 from J, leaving 21 bases between them. As DNA, the CDR3 is TGTGCCAGCAGCTTAAAGGGGGGAGGCGAGGGTCCATACGAGCAGTACTTC. This gives the protein CASSLKGGGEGPYEQYF.

The chain carries TRBV9 and TRBJ2-3; perhaps TRBD1 as D (6 bases). Germline V gives CDR1 SGDLS, CDR2 YYNGEE. Trimming shortened V by 0 bases and J by 5 bases, and 19 bases separated the two germline ends. The CDR3 totals 17 residues. The CDR3 reads CASSVAPARGKGDTQYF. The CDR3 nucleotides read TGTGCCAGCAGCGTAGCTCCGGCCAGGGGAAAAGGAGATACGCAGTATTTT.

This clone was observed once. The rearrangement links TRBV16 to TRBJ2-3; D is unresolved. The CDR3 spans 12 residues. Germline CDR1 reads KGHSY; CDR2 reads FQNENV. V lost 0 bases to trimming and J lost 9 bases, with 7 bases between them. The CDR3 protein is CASSQSAVTQYF. CDR3 in DNA: TGTGCCAGCAGCCAATCTGCGGTCACGCAGTATTTT.

This sequence joins TRBV5-4 and TRBJ1-1; D might be TRBD1 (5 bases). The V and J ends lost 4 bases and 9 bases respectively, with 19 bases between them. Germline CDR1 SGHNT, CDR2 YYREEE (reference sequence). The CDR3 sequence is 14 residues long. The CDR3 spells CASSRKGRVEKAFF. The CDR3 DNA follows: TGTGCCAGCAGCCGAAAGGGCAGGGTGGAAAAAGCTTTCTTT.

This clone came up a few times. V is TRBV6-4 and J is TRBJ2-1, with 8 bases that match TRBD1. J gave up 4 bases and V 4 bases, and 0 bases lay outside the gene matches. The V gene's germline CDR1 is MRHNA and CDR2 SNTAGT. The CDR3 loop spans 13 amino acids. For the CDR3, the DNA is TGTGCCAGCAGTGGGACAGGGTACAATGAGCAGTTCTTC. Translating it yields CASSGTGYNEQFF.

The chain recombines TRBV4-1 with TRBJ2-4; 9 nucleotides match TRBD1. This CDR3 is 17 amino acids long. Germline-derived CDR1 and CDR2 are MGHRA and YSYEKL. Trimming at V came to 4 bases and at J to 7 bases, leaving 14 bases not matched to a gene. CDR3 bases: TGCGCCAGCAGCCCCCGGGACAGCCGGGACAGGGTTAACATTCAGTACTTC. Translation gives CASSPRDSRDRVNIQYF.

The table lists this clone with a few counts. V and J are TRBV7-9 and TRBJ2-2, with 10 bases fitting TRBD2. After removal of 2 bases from V and 2 bases from J, the junction contained 5 bases not matched to a gene. Germline loops: CDR1 SEHNR, CDR2 FQNEAQ (reference sequence). The CDR3 length is 17 residues. CDR3 sequence (DNA): TGTGCCAGCAGCTTACCCTCTAGCGGGAGCAACACCGGGGAGCTGTTTTTT. Translating it yields CASSLPSSGSNTGELFF.

This clone was recorded a few times. The chain employs TRBV24-1 and TRBJ2-3; 7 nucleotides align to TRBD1. The V and J ends lost 8 bases and 2 bases, in that order; junction bases with no gene match: 3. From germline, CDR1 is KGHDR and CDR2 SFDVKD. This CDR3 region has 13 residues. CDR3 sequence: CATTDRATDTQYF. The CDR3 coding sequence is TGTGCCACCACTGACAGGGCCACAGATACGCAGTATTTT.

The chain employs TRBV12-5 and TRBJ1-1; D may be TRBD1 (5 bases). In germline, CDR1 is LGHNT, CDR2 FRNRAP. The CDR3 is 15 residues long. V was pared by 0 bases and J by 1 base, with 9 bases between. The CDR3 region is CASGLVLGGNTEAFF. The DNA of the CDR3 is TGTGCTAGTGGTTTGGTACTGGGGGGGAACACTGAAGCTTTCTTT.

This clone was observed a few times. The same CDR3 arises from other DNA sequences in this sample as well. V is TRBV5-1 and J is TRBJ2-2; D gene unclear. Per germline, CDR1 SGHRS and CDR2 YFSETQ. This CDR3 comprises 14 residues. Trimming removed 2 bases at V and 2 bases at J, with 7 bases between. The CDR3 spells CASSLTVNTGELFF. The CDR3 nucleotides are TGCGCCAGCAGCTTAACAGTAAACACCGGGGAGCTGTTTTTT.

For this clone: The germline gene is not matched at one end of the junction; a read error may be the cause. The chain carries TRBV7-7 and TRBJ1-1; weak D call: TRBD1 (5 bases). CDR3 size: 13 residues. Germline assignment: CDR1 SSHAT and CDR2 FNYEAQ (reference sequence). The chain's CDR3 is CASSLGTDTEAFF. As DNA, the CDR3 is TGTGCTAGCAGCTTAGGGACCGACACTGAAGCTTTCTTT.

The chain links TRBV6-2 or TRBV6-3 to TRBJ2-2; no definite D call. The V gene lost 8 bases and the J gene lost 5 bases, with 6 bases spanning the gap. The germline V gene has CDR1 MNHEY and CDR2 SVGEGT. This CDR3 contains 11 residues. The CDR3, as DNA: TGTGCCAGCCGTTCTACCGGGGAGCTGTTTTTT. Its protein product is CASRSTGELFF.

The chain has TRBV10-2 and TRBJ2-3, with D perhaps TRBD2 (7 bases). This CDR3 has 15 amino acids. Trimming took 7 bases from V and 1 from J, leaving 15 bases between them. The germline gives CDR1 WSHSY, CDR2 SAAADI. The chain's CDR3 is CASIPGRGRTDTQYF. CDR3 coding DNA: TGCGCCAGCATTCCGGGGCGGGGGCGCACAGATACGCAGTATTTT.

The rearrangement links TRBV5-5 to TRBJ2-1; 7 bases are a match to TRBD1. Germline trimming cut 4 bases from V and 4 bases from J; bases unmatched to any gene: 11. Germline CDR1 reads SGHKS; CDR2 reads YYEKEE (reference sequence). This CDR3 is 16 amino acids long. CDR3 sequence (DNA): TGTGCCAGCAGCAGTCCGGCCGGGACAGTTTACAATGAGCAGTTCTTC. Its protein is CASSSPAGTVYNEQFF.

The chain couples TRBV19 to TRBJ2-1, with D perhaps matching TRBD2 (6 bases). V shed 6 bases and J shed 5 bases, with 20 bases lying between them. CDR1 and CDR2 from the germline V gene are LNHDA and SQIVND (reference sequence). The CDR3 contains 16 residues. The CDR3 is CASSRRGPRGNNEQFF. DNA for the CDR3: TGTGCCAGTAGCCGAAGGGGCCCACGGGGGAACAATGAGCAGTTCTTC.

V usage is TRBV12-3 or TRBV12-4 and J usage is TRBJ1-5; D remains unclear. The CDR3 is 11 residues long. Trimming shortened V by 3 bases and J by 11 bases, and 8 bases separated the two germline ends. CDR3 nucleotide sequence: TGTGCCAGCAGTTTTGACCAGGCCCAGCATTTT. This codes for CASSFDQAQHF.

In its sample, this clone was seen once. Other nucleotide sequences in the sample specify the same CDR3. The V call is TRBV5-6, the J call TRBJ2-5; D gene ambiguous. Germline V CDR1 and CDR2: SGHDT, YYEEEE. V was clipped by 0 bases and J by 5 bases, with 2 bases between them. CDR3 size: 11 residues. The CDR3 protein is CASSLAETQYF. CDR3 sequence (DNA): TGTGCCAGCAGCTTGGCGGAGACCCAGTACTTC.

The table lists this clone with a count of one. The chain couples TRBV7-6 to TRBJ2-5, with unresolved D. Germline assignment: CDR1 SGHVS and CDR2 FNYEAQ. With 5 bases removed from V and 4 bases from J, the gap between germline ends came to 2 bases. The CDR3 contains 10 residues. Here the CDR3 DNA reads TGTGCCAGCAGCCGAGAGACCCAGTACTTC. Protein: CASSRETQYF.

The CDR3 spells CASSPGLTEAFF. CDR3 nucleotides: TGTGCCAGCAGTCCTGGGCTCACTGAAGCTTTCTTT. J is TRBJ1-1 and V is TRBV12-3 or TRBV12-4; no clear D. This CDR3 region has 12 residues. The V end lost 5 bases, the J end lost 4 bases, and 8 bases lay between the germline ends.

The chain joins TRBV5-4 to TRBJ2-2; D remains ambiguous. Germline V gene sequence: CDR1 SGHNT, CDR2 YYREEE (reference sequence). The V end lost 0 bases, the J end lost 5 bases, and 11 bases lay between the germline ends. The CDR3 loop spans 15 amino acids. The CDR3 DNA reads as TGTGCCAGCAGCTTGGGGAAGATGGGGACCGGGGAGCTGTTTTTT. Encoded protein: CASSLGKMGTGELFF.

V gene TRBV4-1 combines with J gene TRBJ1-2; D might be TRBD1 (5 bases). V lost 8 bases and J 8 bases, leaving 9 bases between the germline ends. This CDR3 comprises 10 residues. Germline loops: CDR1 MGHRA, CDR2 YSYEKL. CDR3 sequence (DNA): TGCGCCAGCGGGGGAAACGGCTACACCTTC. As protein: CASGGNGYTF.

This chain uses TRBV7-3 with TRBJ2-1, with TRBD2 matching 8 bases. Germline values: CDR1 SGHTA, CDR2 FQGTGA. With V trimmed by 2 bases and J by 14 bases, 8 bases remained unmatched. The CDR3 extends over 13 amino acids. CDR3 sequence: CASSLGSGTREFF. DNA of the CDR3: TGTGCCAGCAGCTTAGGGTCAGGGACTAGGGAGTTCTTC.